These 29 T cell receptor beta chains were all obtained from the same sample, sequenced in a study of blood T cell repertoires in COVID-19. Here immunoSEQ multiplex PCR was the method, and the copy in TCRdb shows in-frame clones only, minus some. The table includes under 100,000 clones, around 87% detected once. Sequencing input: peripheral blood. These receptors all stem from a man aged 40-49 years with acute or convalescent COVID-19.

This clone was seen many times. This sequence joins TRBV27 and TRBJ1-1, with 8 nucleotides matching TRBD1. Unmatched junction bases numbered 7, after V lost 5 bases and J lost 2 bases. Germline loops: CDR1 MNHEY, CDR2 SMNVEV (reference sequence). There are 15 residues in the CDR3. As DNA, the CDR3 is TGTGCCAGCAGTCCGGGACAGGTTGAAAACACTGAAGCTTTCTTT. This gives the protein CASSPGQVENTEAFF.

The J gene is TRBJ2-3, the V gene TRBV11-2; TRBD2 matches at 9 bases. The CDR3 runs to 15 residues. Per germline, CDR1 SGHAT and CDR2 FQNNGV. V gave up 6 bases and J gave up 3 bases; unmatched junction bases: 7. The CDR3 sequence: CASRIGSGGTDTQYF. In DNA form, the CDR3 reads TGTGCCAGCAGGATAGGTAGCGGGGGAACAGATACGCAGTATTTT.

This chain connects TRBV2 to TRBJ1-6; 9 bases align to TRBD1. The CDR3 sequence is 15 residues long. Unmatched junction bases numbered 8, after V lost 7 bases and J lost 7 bases. Germline V CDR1 and CDR2: SNHLY, FYNNEI. Here the CDR3 DNA reads TGTGCCAGCACGTCCGGGACAGGGTTAAATTCACCCCTCCACTTT. This sequence encodes CASTSGTGLNSPLHF.

The gene calls are TRBV30 and TRBJ1-1, with D uncertain. Germline V gene data show CDR1 as GTSNPN and CDR2 as SVGIG (reference sequence). V was trimmed by 2 bases and J by 4 bases, leaving 17 bases between them. The CDR3 has 15 residues. This chain's CDR3 is CAWSRMSSGSTEAFF. As DNA, the CDR3 is TGTGCCTGGAGTAGGATGTCCTCGGGGTCCACTGAAGCTTTCTTT. The full variable domain, its missing parts supplied by reference TRBV30 and TRBJ1-1, is SQTIHQWPATLVQPVGSPLSLECTVEGTSNPNLYWYRQAAGRGLQLLFYSVGIGQISSEVPQNLSASRPQDRQFILSSKKLLLSDSGFYLCAWSRMSSGSTEAFFGQGTRLTVV.

This clone was counted a single time. The chain employs TRBV27 and TRBJ1-1; D ambiguous. Germline CDR1 is MNHEY and CDR2 is SMNVEV (reference sequence). Deletions cut 2 bases from V and 4 bases from J, with 14 bases between. There are 15 residues in the CDR3. The CDR3 is CASSLASGVGTEAFF. The CDR3 DNA reads as TGTGCCAGCAGTTTAGCCTCCGGGGTCGGCACTGAAGCTTTCTTT.

This chain uses TRBV6-2 or TRBV6-3 with TRBJ1-5; a weak D match, TRBD1 (5 bases). CDR1 is MNHEY, CDR2 SVGEGT, per germline. CDR3 length: 15 residues. V lost 6 bases to trimming and J lost 4 bases, with 16 bases between them. CDR3: CASSSRQSVNQPQHF. Written as DNA, the CDR3 is TGTGCCAGCAGCTCCAGACAGAGCGTGAATCAGCCCCAGCATTTT.

This clone was seen once. The chain is built from TRBV9 and TRBJ2-2; perhaps TRBD2 as D (5 bases). The CDR3 spans 17 residues. V was pared by 4 bases and J by 1 base, with 17 bases between. Germline lookup yields CDR1 SGDLS and CDR2 YYNGEE. The DNA for the CDR3 is TGTGCCAGCAGCCCCCGAAAGGACGGACTGAACACCGGGGAGCTGTTTTTT. Encoded protein: CASSPRKDGLNTGELFF.

This chain links TRBV14 with TRBJ2-1; TRBD2 matches 7 bases. V was clipped by 1 base and J by 1 base; unmatched bases: 7. The CDR3 runs to 17 residues. The germline gives CDR1 SGHDN, CDR2 FVKESK. CDR3 DNA sequence: TGTGCCAGCAGCCAAGCAAGACTAGCTATTTCCTACAATGAGCAGTTCTTC. Translated, it gives CASSQARLAISYNEQFF.

The chain couples TRBV7-2 to TRBJ2-3, with D maybe TRBD2 (6 bases). The CDR3 spans 14 residues. V lost 5 bases and J lost 4, with 13 bases in between. Germline assignment: CDR1 SGHTA and CDR2 FQGNSA. CDR3 sequence: CASSPELASDTQYF. CDR3 bases: TGTGCCAGCAGCCCCGAACTAGCTTCAGATACGCAGTATTTT. The complete variable domain, with remaining parts taken from reference TRBV7-2 and TRBJ2-3, reads GAGVSQSPSNKVTEKGKDVELRCDPISGHTALYWYRQSLGQGLEFLIYFQGNSAPDKSGLPSDRFSAERTGGSVSTLTIQRTQQEDSAVYLCASSPELASDTQYFGPGTRLTVL.

Only a few counts were recorded for this clone. The gene calls are TRBV25-1 and TRBJ1-2; TRBD1 matches at 7 bases. The CDR3 runs to 14 residues. J was trimmed by 1 base and V by 6 bases; bases with no gene match: 5. In germline, CDR1 is MGHDK, CDR2 SYGVNS. CDR3 sequence: CASRPQGVNYGYTF. The CDR3 coding sequence is TGTGCCAGCAGACCTCAGGGGGTTAACTATGGCTACACCTTC.

The sample holds a few counts of this clone. The chain combines TRBV5-1 with TRBJ1-5; no definite D call. CDR1 and CDR2 from the germline V gene are SGHRS and YFSETQ. Trimming shortened V by 0 bases and J by 5 bases, and 6 bases separated the two germline ends. The CDR3 contains 13 residues. The chain's CDR3 is CASSLASHQPQHF. The CDR3 bases are TGCGCCAGCAGCTTGGCCTCTCATCAGCCCCAGCATTTT.

V is TRBV5-4 and J is TRBJ2-5; a possible D gene is TRBD1 (5 bases). The germline gives CDR1 SGHNT, CDR2 YYREEE (reference sequence). V lost 4 bases and J lost 1, with 11 bases in between. This CDR3 is 14 amino acids long. In DNA, the CDR3 is TGTGCCAGCAGCACCGGACACCTCCAAGAGACCCAGTACTTC. It specifies CASSTGHLQETQYF.

On this clone itself: The junction does not match germline at one end; this may be a read error. This chain connects TRBV7-7 to TRBJ1-1; a possible D gene is TRBD1 (6 bases). Per germline, CDR1 SSHAT and CDR2 FNYEAQ (reference sequence). CDR3 length: 13 residues. CDR3 protein: CASRQRGGPEAFF. The CDR3 DNA follows: TGTGCTAGCAGACAAAGGGGGGGTCCTGAAGCTTTCTTT.

The chain links TRBV4-1 to TRBJ1-1; D unresolved. The V and J ends lost 1 base and 1 base respectively, with 10 bases between them. Germline CDR1 is MGHRA and CDR2 is YSYEKL. This CDR3 spans 15 amino acids. The DNA for the CDR3 is TGCGCCAGCAGCCAAGTGAGGCTGGGGAACACTGAAGCTTTCTTT. Translation gives CASSQVRLGNTEAFF.

The rearrangement joins TRBV4-2 to TRBJ1-2; D is uncertain. This CDR3 spans 14 amino acids. CDR1 is LGHNA, CDR2 YNFKEQ, per germline. Trimming pared 0 bases from V and 8 bases from J, leaving 13 bases between. The CDR3 is CASSQDLASRGYTF. CDR3 in DNA: TGTGCCAGCAGCCAAGATCTCGCTAGCAGAGGCTACACCTTC.

This clone appeared a few times. The rearrangement links TRBV10-3 to TRBJ2-7, with 9 nucleotides matching TRBD1. CDR1 and CDR2 (germline): ENHRY, SYGVKD. V shed 6 bases and J 3 bases; nucleotides not matched to a gene: 9. This CDR3 has 15 amino acids. Here the CDR3 DNA reads TGTGCCATCAGCTCAGGGGGACAGGGTCTCTACGAGCAGTACTTC. Encoded protein: CAISSGGQGLYEQYF.

The chain is built from TRBV4-3 and TRBJ2-1, with TRBD2 identical over 9 bases. V lost 1 base and J lost 4; bases outside the gene matches: 2. The CDR3 is 15 residues long. Germline V lookup: CDR1 LGHNA, CDR2 YSLEER. CDR3 bases: TGCGCCAGCAGCCAAGGGGCGGGGGGGTACAATGAGCAGTTCTTC. Protein: CASSQGAGGYNEQFF.

CDR3 coding DNA: TGTGCCTGGCAGACTAGCGGGATCACAGATACGCAGTATTTT. Amino acid sequence: CAWQTSGITDTQYF. The J gene is TRBJ2-3, the V gene TRBV30, with 11 bases aligning to TRBD2. Germline lookup yields CDR1 GTSNPN and CDR2 SVGIG (reference sequence). The trim removed 5 bases at V and 2 bases at J, leaving 3 bases unmatched. The CDR3 covers 14 residues.

V usage is TRBV30 and J usage is TRBJ1-1; no definite D call. Germline CDR1 and CDR2: GTSNPN and SVGIG (reference sequence). This CDR3 is built from 11 residues. CDR3 coding DNA: TGTCGGGAGAGCTCGAACACTGAAGCTTTCTTT. Its translation: CRESSNTEAFF.

CDR3 region: CASSQAARGRSQYF. The CDR3 DNA reads as TGTGCCAGCAGCCAAGCGGCTAGGGGAAGGTCGCAGTATTTT. The genes are TRBV14 and TRBJ2-3, with a tentative D call TRBD1 (5 bases). The V end lost 1 base, the J end lost 10 bases, and 15 bases lay between the germline ends. The CDR3 length is 14 residues. Germline V gives CDR1 SGHDN, CDR2 FVKESK.

The genes are TRBV6-5 and TRBJ2-7; 7 nucleotides line up with TRBD2. This CDR3 is 15 amino acids long. Germline V gives CDR1 MNHEY, CDR2 SVGAGI. The V segment lost 0 bases and the J segment 1 base; nucleotides outside the gene matches: 3. Here the CDR3 DNA reads TGTGCCAGCAGTTACTCGGGGAGGGGTTCCTACGAGCAGTACTTC. Its protein is CASSYSGRGSYEQYF.

The V and J genes are TRBV5-4 and TRBJ1-2; a weak D match, TRBD1 (5 bases). Germline V CDR1 and CDR2: SGHNT, YYREEE (reference sequence). V lost 4 bases and J lost 4, with 14 bases in between. The CDR3 has 14 amino acids. The CDR3 spells CASSRAGGGYGYTF. The DNA of the CDR3 is TGTGCCAGCAGCCGGGCGGGGGGAGGCTATGGCTACACCTTC.

This chain uses TRBV6-1 with TRBJ1-3; 8 nucleotides agree with TRBD1. V gave up 3 bases and J gave up 4 bases; unmatched junction bases: 5. The CDR3 contains 15 residues. Germline-derived CDR1 and CDR2 are MNHNS and SASEGT. The CDR3 nucleotides read TGTGCCAGCAGTGACCCAGGGGGCCTCGGAAACACCATATATTTT. As protein: CASSDPGGLGNTIYF.

V is TRBV5-1 and J is TRBJ2-1, with 8 bases that match TRBD2. CDR1 is SGHRS, CDR2 YFSETQ, per germline. V lost 0 bases, J lost 8 bases, and 22 bases stayed unmatched. The CDR3 has 20 amino acids. CDR3 amino acids: CASSLGVRGVGGGIRDEQFF. The CDR3 DNA reads as TGCGCCAGCAGCTTGGGCGTTCGTGGGGTTGGCGGGGGGATCAGAGATGAGCAGTTCTTC.

The CDR3 region has the DNA TGTGCCCGAACTGGGACAGGGGCTGGAAACACCATATATTTT. Amino acids: CARTGTGAGNTIYF. The chain combines TRBV2 with TRBJ1-3; TRBD1 matches at 10 bases. Germline V gene lookup returns CDR1 SNHLY and CDR2 FYNNEI. V lost 11 bases, J lost 2 bases, and 6 bases stayed unmatched. The CDR3 loop spans 14 amino acids.

The chain joins TRBV4-3 to TRBJ1-6; D is undetermined. Germline V gene lookup returns CDR1 LGHNA and CDR2 YSLEER. Deletions cut 2 bases from V and 5 bases from J, with 10 bases between. This CDR3 has 15 amino acids. CDR3 loop: CASSQFRGNNSPLHF. The CDR3 nucleotides read TGCGCCAGCAGCCAATTCCGAGGAAATAATTCACCCCTCCACTTT.

The gene calls are TRBV18 and TRBJ2-7, with 10 positions matching TRBD2. The CDR3 spans 16 residues. Looked up from germline, CDR1 is KGHSH and CDR2 is LQKENI. J gave up 1 base and V 5 bases, and 8 bases lay outside the gene matches. The CDR3 sequence is CASSWSSGSVSYEQYF. The CDR3 DNA is TGTGCCAGCTCATGGTCTAGCGGGAGTGTATCCTACGAGCAGTACTTC.

V and J are TRBV12-3 or TRBV12-4 and TRBJ1-1; D may be TRBD1 (6 bases). The CDR3 is 13 amino acids. With 7 bases removed from V and 3 bases from J, the gap between germline ends came to 12 bases. The CDR3 sequence is CASKLGQHTEAFF. In nucleotides, the CDR3 is TGTGCCAGCAAACTAGGACAGCACACTGAAGCTTTCTTT.

This clone was seen just once. V is TRBV6-2 or TRBV6-3 and J is TRBJ2-7; 9 nucleotides align to TRBD2. V dropped 5 bases and J dropped 6; count of bases not matched to a gene: 14. This CDR3 spans 16 amino acids. CDR1 MNHEY and CDR2 SVGEGT come from the germline V gene. The CDR3 nucleotides are TGTGCCAGCAGTAACCCCCCTAAGCGGGGGGTGGGCGAGCAGTACTTC. It is translated as CASSNPPKRGVGEQYF.